Each of the 25 T cell receptor beta chains below was sequenced from the same sample in a study of read filtering for tumor transcriptome and immune sequencing. Molecular barcoded adaptors covering alpha/delta and beta/gamma chains were used on roughly 370 ng RNA. TCRdb re-called the reads with MiXCR, one entry per CDR3 protein. Of 100,000 to 150,000 distinct CDR3 sequences in the sample, 13% were seen once. Sequenced input: a population of CD138-negative cells sorted from bone marrow. All receptors derive from a donor aged 40 or over with multiple myeloma.

In its sample, this clonotype was seen a few times. A much more abundant neighbour one base away suggests this may be a read error. The rearrangement uses TRBV3-1 and TRBJ2-1; D perhaps matches TRBD1 (6 bases). Germline V gene data show CDR1 as LGHDT and CDR2 as YNNKEL (reference sequence). This CDR3 comprises 15 residues. CDR3 sequence reads: CASSFDRSSYNVQFF. CDR3 nucleotides: TGTGCCAGCAGCTTCGACAGGTCCTCCTACAATGTGCAGTTCTTC.

This clonotype was observed at least ten times. The V gene is TRBV6-2 or TRBV6-3, the J gene TRBJ2-1, with TRBD1 matching over 7 bases. V dropped 8 bases and J dropped 9; count of bases not matched to a gene: 10. Germline assignment: CDR1 MNHEY and CDR2 SVGEGT. The CDR3 has 13 residues. CDR3 amino acids: CASGLQGSSEQFF. For the CDR3, the DNA is TGTGCCAGCGGCCTACAGGGGTCCAGTGAGCAGTTCTTC.

This clonotype has at least ten counts. The chain joins TRBV29-1 to TRBJ2-7, with 8 bases identical to TRBD1. The CDR3 has 14 amino acids. Looked up from germline, CDR1 is SQVTM and CDR2 is ANQGSEA. Unmatched junction bases numbered 9, after V lost 6 bases and J lost 2 bases. The CDR3, as DNA: TGCAGCGTGAGGGAGCGGACAGGGCCCTACGAGCAGTACTTC. Its protein is CSVRERTGPYEQYF.

Turning to this clonotype: A much larger clone differs from this one at a single base, so this may be a read error. The chain recombines TRBV10-3 with TRBJ2-1; a weak D match, TRBD1 (6 bases). Trimming removed 8 bases from V and 9 bases from J, with 14 bases in between. This CDR3 region has 12 residues. Germline V lookup: CDR1 ENHRY, CDR2 SYGVKD. Here the CDR3 DNA reads TGTGCCATCGGGCCAGGGGTCGGTGAGCAGTTCTTC. Protein sequence: CAIGPGVGEQFF.

This clonotype came up many times. This chain links TRBV4-3 with TRBJ2-1; 7 positions agree with TRBD2. The germline V gene has CDR1 LGHNA and CDR2 YSLEER. Trimming removed 0 bases from V and 7 bases from J; junction bases left unmatched: 9. The CDR3 runs 16 residues. The CDR3 reads CASSQDRALRENEQFF. The DNA of the CDR3 is TGCGCCAGCAGCCAAGATCGTGCCTTGCGGGAGAATGAGCAGTTCTTC.

This clonotype was counted at least ten times. V and J are TRBV20-1 and TRBJ2-5; possible D gene TRBD2, 5 bases. Germline CDR1 is DFQATT and CDR2 is SNEGSKA (reference sequence). V dropped 6 bases and J dropped 11 bases, with 13 bases sitting between them. There are 10 residues in the CDR3. The CDR3 sequence: CSAGTGKQYF. The CDR3 DNA is TGCAGTGCCGGAACCGGGAAGCAGTACTTC.

This clonotype was counted many times. The chain employs TRBV12-3 or TRBV12-4 and TRBJ1-1; D gene uncertain. This CDR3 spans 15 amino acids. Trimming stripped 2 bases from V and 8 bases from J, with 18 bases between. The CDR3 sequence: CASSLLSAGFREAFF. CDR3 nucleotides: TGTGCCAGCAGTTTACTGAGCGCTGGTTTTCGGGAAGCTTTCTTT.

This clonotype was recorded a few times. This rearrangement joins TRBV9 to TRBJ2-2; 7 nucleotides agree with TRBD1. The CDR3 contains 14 residues. The ends lost 6 bases at V and 5 bases at J; junction bases unmatched: 7. The germline V gene has CDR1 SGDLS and CDR2 YYNGEE. The CDR3 here is CASKGDRKTGELFF. CDR3 DNA: TGTGCCAGCAAAGGGGACAGAAAGACCGGGGAGCTGTTTTTT.

This clonotype came up many times. CDR3 sequence reads: CAWGQGHTEAFF. In DNA, the CDR3 is TGTGCCTGGGGACAGGGGCACACTGAAGCTTTCTTT. J is TRBJ1-1 and V is TRBV30; 9 nucleotides align to TRBD1. The germline V gene encodes CDR1 GTSNPN and CDR2 SVGIG (reference sequence). The CDR3 runs to 12 residues. J gave up 3 bases and V 5 bases, and 1 base lay outside the gene matches.

This clonotype was counted at least ten times. The chain is built from TRBV5-1 and TRBJ2-1, with D possibly being TRBD1 (6 bases). CDR3 length: 17 amino acids. V gave up 4 bases and J gave up 4 bases, with 21 bases separating them. From germline, CDR1 is SGHRS and CDR2 YFSETQ. As DNA, the CDR3 is TGCGCCAGCAGCCTAAGAAACTTCCGGGACACATACAATGAGCAGTTCTTC. The encoded protein is CASSLRNFRDTYNEQFF.

In regard to this clonotype: A much larger clone sits a single nucleotide away, making a read error possible. The conserved phenylalanine or tryptophan is not found at the CDR3 terminus, so this likely reflects a read error. This chain joins TRBV24-1 and TRBJ2-7, with D tentatively TRBD1 or TRBD2 (5 bases each). This CDR3 has 14 residues. The ends were cut back, 5 bases at V and 3 bases at J, with 13 bases in the middle. Germline assignment: CDR1 KGHDR and CDR2 SFDVKD. The CDR3 DNA follows: TGTGCCACCAGTGTCCAGGAGAGGGGCTACGAGCAGTACTAC. It translates to CATSVQERGYEQYY.

The chain combines TRBV7-2 with TRBJ1-1; 11 positions agree with TRBD1. There are 14 residues in the CDR3. V dropped 5 bases and J dropped 4; count of bases not matched to a gene: 3. Per germline, CDR1 SGHTA and CDR2 FQGNSA. The chain's CDR3 is CASSGQGAGTEAFF. The CDR3 DNA is TGTGCCAGCAGCGGACAGGGGGCCGGCACTGAAGCTTTCTTT.

On this clonotype itself: This clone may be a read error of a much larger clone one base away. The J gene is TRBJ2-2, the V gene TRBV12-3 or TRBV12-4, with a weak D call TRBD2 (5 bases). This CDR3 is built from 13 residues. CDR3 DNA: TGTGCCAGCAGCCCCCCGTATCCCGGGGAGCCGTTTTTT. Amino acids: CASSPPYPGEPFF.

This clonotype was recorded many times. V gene TRBV7-9 combines with J gene TRBJ1-5; D is unresolved. The CDR3 contains 10 residues. V shed 5 bases and J shed 9 bases, with 5 bases lying between them. Looked up from germline, CDR1 is SEHNR and CDR2 is FQNEAQ (reference sequence). The CDR3 region is CASSLVPQHF. CDR3 nucleotide sequence: TGTGCCAGCAGCCTAGTGCCCCAGCATTTT.

This clonotype was recorded many times. The V gene is TRBV15, the J gene TRBJ2-3; D unresolved. V lost 4 bases, J lost 2 bases, and 7 bases lay in between. CDR1 is LNHNV, CDR2 YYDKDF, per germline (reference sequence). There are 13 residues in the CDR3. The CDR3 reads CATSTSNTDTQYF. The CDR3 DNA reads as TGTGCCACCAGCACAAGTAACACAGATACGCAGTATTTT.

This clonotype occurred many times. This CDR3 is CSATRGEVYEQYF. Here the CDR3 DNA reads TGCAGTGCTACGCGAGGTGAGGTCTACGAGCAGTACTTC. V gene TRBV20-1 combines with J gene TRBJ2-7; D is ambiguous. The CDR3 is 13 residues long. V lost 4 bases, J lost 3 bases, and 13 bases lay in between. Germline-derived CDR1 and CDR2 are DFQATT and SNEGSKA (reference sequence).

Ten or more counts support this clonotype. This rearrangement joins TRBV5-6 to TRBJ2-3, with TRBD2 matching 12 bases. CDR3 length equals 16 residues. V was pared by 3 bases and J by 2 bases, with 4 bases of the junction left unmatched. Germline CDR1 and CDR2: SGHDT and YYEEEE. The CDR3 region is CASSSGLAGTTDTQYF. The CDR3 bases are TGTGCCAGCAGCTCCGGACTAGCGGGAACCACAGATACGCAGTATTTT.

This clonotype was observed many times. The V and J genes are TRBV11-2 and TRBJ2-1; no clear D gene. This CDR3 spans 13 amino acids. Trimming took 7 bases from V and 4 from J, leaving 11 bases between them. Germline V CDR1 and CDR2: SGHAT, FQNNGV. In DNA form, the CDR3 reads TGTGCCAGCACCATGAGCCGATACAATGAGCAGTTCTTC. This translates into CASTMSRYNEQFF.

This clonotype was seen many times. The chain links TRBV14 to TRBJ2-5; the D gene is possibly TRBD1 (6 bases). Germline lookup yields CDR1 SGHDN and CDR2 FVKESK. V was clipped by 4 bases and J by 4 bases, with 10 bases between them. The CDR3 consists of 13 residues. CDR3 nucleotide sequence: TGTGCCAGCAGCCTCACAGGGTCAGAGACCCAGTACTTC. Residues: CASSLTGSETQYF.

This clonotype has more than one count but fewer than ten. The chain carries TRBV5-5 and TRBJ2-6, with 11 positions matching TRBD1. The CDR3 is made up of 18 amino acids. Losses at the gene ends were 4 bases for V and 1 base for J; bases not matched to a gene: 7. Germline V gives CDR1 SGHKS, CDR2 YYEKEE (reference sequence). CDR3 coding DNA: TGTGCCAGCAGCCCCGGGACAGGGGGAGGTTCTGGGGCCAACGTCCTGACTTTC. Residues: CASSPGTGGGSGANVLTF.

This clonotype occurred many times. The chain joins TRBV6-1 to TRBJ2-1; 12 bases agree with TRBD2. The V gene end was trimmed by 6 bases and the J gene end by 8 bases; junction bases not matched to a gene: 14. Germline-derived CDR1 and CDR2 are MNHNS and SASEGT. The CDR3 is made up of 17 amino acids. CDR3 sequence: CASRSGGLTSGSYEQFF. CDR3 nucleotide sequence: TGTGCCAGCAGGTCCGGAGGTTTGACTAGCGGGAGTTATGAGCAGTTCTTC.

This chain links TRBV2 with TRBJ2-1; D is possibly TRBD2 (5 bases). The ends were cut back, 3 bases at V and 9 bases at J, with 12 bases in the middle. In germline, CDR1 is SNHLY, CDR2 FYNNEI. This CDR3 spans 13 amino acids. CDR3 nucleotides: TGTGCCAGCAGTGAGCTTATGGCGGGTGAGCAGTTCTTC. It yields the protein CASSELMAGEQFF.

Turning to this clonotype: A read error is likely, as this CDR3 ends without the conserved phenylalanine or tryptophan. The rearrangement links TRBV9 to TRBJ2-1; tentative D call: TRBD1 (6 bases). This CDR3 has 15 amino acids. Per the germline V gene, CDR1 is SGDLS and CDR2 is YYNGEE. V lost 4 bases to trimming and J lost 9 bases, with 20 bases between them. This CDR3 reads CASSLWGPGYGEQFS. The CDR3 DNA sequence: TGTGCCAGCAGCCTATGGGGGCCGGGGTACGGTGAGCAGTTCTCC.

This clonotype was seen at least ten times. This sequence joins TRBV3-1 and TRBJ1-1; no reliable D call. The germline CDR1 and CDR2 sequences are LGHDT and YNNKEL (reference sequence). The V end was cut by 0 bases, the J end by 1 base, with 9 bases between. The CDR3 covers 15 residues. Here the CDR3 DNA reads TGTGCCAGCAGCCAAGATAGGCCAGGGAACACTGAAGCTTTCTTT. Translating gives CASSQDRPGNTEAFF.

In its sample, this clonotype was seen many times. V gene TRBV7-2 combines with J gene TRBJ1-5, with D hard to call. The CDR3 covers 14 residues. CDR1 is SGHTA, CDR2 FQGNSA, per germline. The V end was cut by 5 bases, the J end by 6 bases, with 14 bases between. The CDR3 nucleotides read TGTGCCAGCAGCCCAGCTGACACAGTTCAGCCCCAGCATTTT. As protein: CASSPADTVQPQHF.